This T cell receptor (beta chain) appears in the sequencing data of a study of cytomegalovirus exposure and HLA in healthy donors. In its sample, this clone was seen a few times. Both 60 Vbeta primers and 13 Jbeta primers went into the PCR. Produced via immunoSEQ multiplex PCR; TCRdb's table is partial and in-frame only. Among 95,000 to 100,000 clones, around 67% were seen once, and the ten largest hold under 2%. In germline, CDR1 is SQVTM, CDR2 ANQGSEA. This CDR3 has 13 residues. The ends were cut back, 0 bases at V and 9 bases at J, with 12 bases in the middle. The TCR sequence derives from a male donor in good health and CMV-seronegative. Sequenced sample: PBMCs. The rearrangement joins TRBV29-1 to TRBJ2-1, with D unclear. The CDR3 here is CSVEDSPGSEQFF. The CDR3 nucleotides are TGCAGCGTTGAAGATTCACCCGGGTCTGAGCAGTTCTTC.